The source of this T cell receptor beta chain is a study of T-cell reconstitution after alpha-beta-depleted transplantation in children. Study-level results: After one year, T-cell counts and TCRbeta diversity mostly came from new T cells.

Unique molecular identifiers were used to barcode this TCRbeta library. TCRdb re-called the PCR reads through MiXCR, storing one row per CDR3 protein. The sample includes about 580,000 distinct CDR3 sequences, 27% of them seen just once. This clonotype was detected only a few times. Its antigen is currently unknown. The CDR3 spans 11 residues. The V gene lost 4 bases and the J gene lost 12 bases, with 10 bases spanning the gap. Germline lookup yields CDR1 LNHNV and CDR2 YYDKDF (reference sequence). The TCR was taken from a boy in the first two years of life with Wiskott-Aldrich syndrome, due to receive a stem cell transplant. The rearrangement links TRBV15 to TRBJ2-1; D is unresolved. The sequences come from PBMCs, collected before TCRalphabeta/CD19-depleted stem cell transplant. The chain's CDR3 is CATSTPGLQFF. The CDR3 region has the DNA TGTGCCACCAGCACCCCGGGCTTGCAGTTCTTC.